A selection of T cell receptor beta chains follows, all from one sample in a study of T cell responses to AZD1222 COVID-19 vaccine. The table came from immunoSEQ multiplex PCR; TCRdb's copy has only in-frame clones and leaves some out. The table lists 250,000 or so clones, 80% to 95% of them singletons. The material sequenced was peripheral blood, taken on day 0 of AZD1222 vaccination. These receptors all stem from an adult in good health. Each CDR3 is given with its conserved first and last residue. The D gene is left open where the match is weak. A row's size may be missing; if present it is once, few, many or a size class.

TRBV10-3	-	TRBJ2-3	-	CAISGDPGDTQYF	TGTGCCATCAGTGGGGACCCGGGGGATACGCAGTATTTT
TRBV10-3	-	TRBJ2-7	-	CAISESAYEQYF	TGTGCCATCAGTGAGTCAGCATACGAGCAGTACTTC
TRBV5-1	-	TRBJ2-7	-	CASSPLLGALYEQYF	TGCGCCAGCAGCCCCCTTTTGGGGGCTTTATACGAGCAGTACTTC
TRBV14	TRBD2	TRBJ2-1	-	CASSPSGSPYNEQFF	TGTGCCAGCAGCCCTAGCGGGAGTCCCTACAATGAGCAGTTCTTC
TRBV7-6	TRBD1	TRBJ1-4	-	CASSSSGTGGSKLFF	TGTGCCAGCAGCTCCTCCGGGACAGGGGGCTCTAAACTGTTTTTT
TRBV7-9	TRBD1	TRBJ2-7	-	CASSLGDRAEQYF	TGTGCCAGCAGCTTGGGTGACAGGGCCGAGCAGTACTTC
TRBV4-3	-	TRBJ2-1	-	CASSQEGRGNEQFF	TGCGCCAGCAGCCAAGAAGGTAGGGGCAATGAGCAGTTCTTC
TRBV5-1	-	TRBJ2-7	-	CASSFGRKNEQYF	TGCGCCAGCAGCTTCGGACGAAAGAACGAGCAGTACTTC
TRBV30	-	TRBJ1-1	-	CAWHLGGVRTEAFF	TGTGCCTGGCACTTAGGGGGGGTACGAACTGAAGCTTTCTTT
TRBV7-7	TRBD2	TRBJ2-1	-	CASSQGLATYNEQFF	TGTGCCAGCAGCCAGGGACTAGCCACCTACAATGAGCAGTTCTTC
TRBV9	-	TRBJ1-2	once	CASSVETSNYGYTF	TGTGCCAGCAGCGTAGAGACATCTAACTATGGCTACACCTTC
TRBV4-1	TRBD2	TRBJ2-1	-	CASSQAPTGTSGRPSSYNEQFF	TGCGCCAGCAGCCAAGCCCCTACCGGGACTAGCGGGAGGCCTTCCTCCTACAATGAGCAGTTCTTC
TRBV7-2	-	TRBJ1-3	-	CASSRRGNTIYF	TGTGCCAGCAGCCGCAGGGGAAACACCATATATTTT
TRBV19	-	TRBJ2-6	-	CASSIARRGANVLTF	TGTGCCAGTAGTATAGCAAGGCGGGGGGCCAACGTCCTGACTTTC
TRBV14	-	TRBJ2-1	-	CASSPRTDYNEQFF	TGTGCCAGCAGCCCCCGGACAGATTACAATGAGCAGTTCTTC
TRBV28	-	TRBJ2-1	-	CASSLFGTPYNEQFF	TGTGCCAGCAGTTTATTCGGGACACCGTACAATGAGCAGTTCTTC
TRBV3-1/TRBV3-2	-	TRBJ1-5	-	CASSPTPSNQPQHF	TGTGCCAGCAGCCCTACACCTAGCAATCAGCCCCAGCATTTT
TRBV28	-	TRBJ2-1	-	CASSLLGDSYNEQFF	TGTGCCAGCAGTTTACTGGGGGACTCCTACAATGAGCAGTTCTTC
TRBV28	-	TRBJ2-5	-	CASSSSGGTSHETQYF	TGTGCCAGCAGTTCGTCCGGCGGGACTTCCCACGAGACCCAGTACTTC
TRBV7-9	-	TRBJ2-7	-	CASSLGSKTLSDEQYF	TGTGCCAGCAGCTTAGGGTCAAAGACCCTTAGCGACGAGCAGTACTTC
TRBV6-5	-	TRBJ2-6	-	CASSYGYSGANVLTF	TGTGCCAGCAGTTACGGGTACTCTGGGGCCAACGTCCTGACTTTC
TRBV9	-	TRBJ2-7	-	CASSVVPGDLYEQYF	TGTGCCAGCAGCGTAGTCCCAGGGGACCTCTACGAGCAGTACTTC
TRBV29-1	TRBD2	TRBJ2-1	-	CSVGFLGGGINEQFF	TGCAGCGTTGGGTTTCTCGGCGGGGGGATTAATGAGCAGTTCTTC
TRBV3-1/TRBV3-2	-	TRBJ2-3	-	CASSQDGVATDTQYF	TGTGCCAGCAGCCAAGATGGAGTGGCCACAGATACGCAGTATTTT
TRBV28	TRBD1	TRBJ1-1	-	CASSSSGTGETEAFF	TGTGCCAGCAGTTCATCCGGGACAGGGGAGACTGAAGCTTTCTTT
TRBV7-9	-	TRBJ2-5	-	CASSWWVTGQETQYF	TGTGCCAGCAGCTGGTGGGTGACAGGTCAAGAGACCCAGTACTTC
TRBV9	-	TRBJ2-3	-	CASSVGWGYESTDTQYF	TGTGCCAGCAGCGTTGGTTGGGGGTACGAAAGCACAGATACGCAGTATTTT